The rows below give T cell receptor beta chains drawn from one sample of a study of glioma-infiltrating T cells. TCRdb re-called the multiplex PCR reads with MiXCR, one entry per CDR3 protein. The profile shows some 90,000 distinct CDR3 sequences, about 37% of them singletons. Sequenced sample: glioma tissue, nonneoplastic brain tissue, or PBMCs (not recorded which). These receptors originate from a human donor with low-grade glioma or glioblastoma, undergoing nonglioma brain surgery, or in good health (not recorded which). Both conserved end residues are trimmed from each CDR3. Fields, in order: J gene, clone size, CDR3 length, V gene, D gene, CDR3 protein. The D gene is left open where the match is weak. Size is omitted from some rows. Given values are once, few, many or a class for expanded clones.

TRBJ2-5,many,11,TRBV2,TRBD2,ASTRGGEETQY
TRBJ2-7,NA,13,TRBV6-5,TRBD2,ASRGLAGAPYEQY
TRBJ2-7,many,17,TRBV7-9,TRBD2,ASSLRGLAGSDRAYEQY
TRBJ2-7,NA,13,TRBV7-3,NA,ASSPTGGADYEQY
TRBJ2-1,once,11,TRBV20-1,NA,SARPVAVNEQF
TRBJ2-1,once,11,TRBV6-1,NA,ASSPVGKGEQF
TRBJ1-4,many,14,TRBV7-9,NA,ASSLGEVATNEKLF
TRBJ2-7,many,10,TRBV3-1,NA,ASSQGAYEQY
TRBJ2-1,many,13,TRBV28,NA,ASSLGQRVGNEQF
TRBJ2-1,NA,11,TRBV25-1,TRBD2,ASSEKVRTRQC
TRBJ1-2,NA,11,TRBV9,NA,AGSPNSNYGYT
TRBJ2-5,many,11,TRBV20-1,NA,SARAGGQETQY
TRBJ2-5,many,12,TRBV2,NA,ASRADRLQETQY
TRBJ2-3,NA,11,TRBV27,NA,ASSLSSGYTQY
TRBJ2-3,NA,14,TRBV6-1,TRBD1,ASSDYGTGAADTQY
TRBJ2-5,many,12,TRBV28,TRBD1,ASSLNRGQETQY
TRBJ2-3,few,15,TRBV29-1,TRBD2,SGTGTSGGGRTDTQY
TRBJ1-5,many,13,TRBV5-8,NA,ASGKGEMRVQPQH
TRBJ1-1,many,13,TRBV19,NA,ASSIFGGGNTEAF
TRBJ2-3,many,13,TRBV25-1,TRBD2,ASSLAGGVEDTQY
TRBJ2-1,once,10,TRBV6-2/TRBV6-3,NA,ASISMGGEQF
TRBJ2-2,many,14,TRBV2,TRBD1,ASSLGLGGATGELF